These T cell receptor beta chains were read from a single sample in a study of T cell changes during pregnancy in multiple sclerosis. Only in-frame clones appear in the TCRdb table, and some are missing; sequencing was by immunoSEQ multiplex PCR. The sample yields tens of thousands of clones, about 90% seen once. This specimen was peripheral blood, taken before pregnancy. The receptors shown here come from a female donor with multiple sclerosis, enrolled in a pregnancy study. Each CDR3 is given without its conserved first and last residue. Fields, in order: clone size, V gene, J gene, D gene, CDR3 protein. D genes are given only for firm matches. Size tells how often a clone was seen (once, few, many) or the class of an expanded clone, and some rows leave it out.

clone_size: -
v_call: TRBV11-2
j_call: TRBJ1-2
d_call: TRBD1
cdr3_aa: ASSTRGDYGYT

clone_size: -
v_call: TRBV18
j_call: TRBJ1-3
d_call: TRBD1
cdr3_aa: ASSPGQGKSGNTIY

clone_size: -
v_call: TRBV29-1
j_call: TRBJ2-1
d_call: TRBD1
cdr3_aa: SVEEQGVGNEQF

clone_size: -
v_call: TRBV5-6
j_call: TRBJ1-1
d_call: -
cdr3_aa: ASSEPTDSDTEAF

clone_size: -
v_call: TRBV7-9
j_call: TRBJ2-5
d_call: -
cdr3_aa: ASSPEFGRRAAQY

clone_size: -
v_call: TRBV14
j_call: TRBJ2-2
d_call: TRBD1
cdr3_aa: ASSPNRGQGTGELF

clone_size: -
v_call: TRBV9
j_call: TRBJ1-2
d_call: -
cdr3_aa: ASSGEGTGVNYGYT

clone_size: once
v_call: TRBV10-1
j_call: TRBJ1-5
d_call: -
cdr3_aa: ASTQGKPQPQH

clone_size: -
v_call: TRBV27
j_call: TRBJ1-5
d_call: -
cdr3_aa: ASSLSIDRNQPQH

clone_size: -
v_call: TRBV19
j_call: TRBJ2-3
d_call: -
cdr3_aa: ASSTIGITDTQY

clone_size: -
v_call: TRBV12-5
j_call: TRBJ2-1
d_call: TRBD1
cdr3_aa: ASGRDSLREQF

clone_size: once
v_call: TRBV19
j_call: TRBJ2-7
d_call: -
cdr3_aa: ASSGDSNTYEQY

clone_size: -
v_call: TRBV6-1
j_call: TRBJ1-3
d_call: -
cdr3_aa: ASRADTGNTIY

clone_size: -
v_call: TRBV30
j_call: TRBJ1-4
d_call: -
cdr3_aa: AWTGATNEKLF

clone_size: once
v_call: TRBV6-5
j_call: TRBJ2-7
d_call: -
cdr3_aa: ASSYADSSYEQY

clone_size: -
v_call: TRBV25-1
j_call: TRBJ2-7
d_call: -
cdr3_aa: ASSEGGSSYEQY

clone_size: -
v_call: TRBV6-5
j_call: TRBJ2-5
d_call: TRBD2
cdr3_aa: ASSYNSGGETQY

clone_size: -
v_call: TRBV2
j_call: TRBJ1-1
d_call: -
cdr3_aa: ASISGREPLWGEAF

clone_size: -
v_call: TRBV11-2
j_call: TRBJ1-4
d_call: -
cdr3_aa: ASSQWALNEKLF

clone_size: -
v_call: TRBV4-1
j_call: TRBJ1-4
d_call: TRBD1
cdr3_aa: ASSQPDRGRTNEKLF

clone_size: -
v_call: TRBV4-1
j_call: TRBJ2-3
d_call: -
cdr3_aa: ASSRGGATDTQY

clone_size: -
v_call: TRBV7-9
j_call: TRBJ1-6
d_call: -
cdr3_aa: ASSLGSQTQGSPLH

clone_size: -
v_call: TRBV19
j_call: TRBJ1-4
d_call: -
cdr3_aa: ASRTTALSEKLF

clone_size: -
v_call: TRBV4-2
j_call: TRBJ2-7
d_call: TRBD2
cdr3_aa: ASSQEGPTSAPYEQY

clone_size: -
v_call: TRBV27
j_call: TRBJ1-4
d_call: -
cdr3_aa: ASGLLGSGEKLF

clone_size: -
v_call: TRBV2
j_call: TRBJ2-1
d_call: -
cdr3_aa: ASSDGRKF

clone_size: -
v_call: TRBV9
j_call: TRBJ2-3
d_call: TRBD2
cdr3_aa: ASSVGARGNVPDTQY

clone_size: -
v_call: TRBV11-3
j_call: TRBJ2-3
d_call: -
cdr3_aa: ASSSSAPTGTDTQY

clone_size: -
v_call: TRBV6-1
j_call: TRBJ1-5
d_call: TRBD1
cdr3_aa: ASSAGTGGDQPQH

clone_size: -
v_call: TRBV2
j_call: TRBJ2-6
d_call: TRBD2
cdr3_aa: ASARERGTGANVLT

clone_size: -
v_call: TRBV5-1
j_call: TRBJ1-1
d_call: TRBD1
cdr3_aa: ASSRTGGGLEAF

clone_size: once
v_call: TRBV30
j_call: TRBJ1-1
d_call: -
cdr3_aa: AWSVEGGGSRHAF

clone_size: -
v_call: TRBV7-3
j_call: TRBJ2-1
d_call: -
cdr3_aa: ASSLSGSSSYNEQF

clone_size: -
v_call: TRBV4-1
j_call: TRBJ2-7
d_call: -
cdr3_aa: ASSQDLYGVYEQY

clone_size: once
v_call: TRBV13
j_call: TRBJ2-4
d_call: TRBD1
cdr3_aa: ASSVGTGRNIQY

clone_size: -
v_call: TRBV10-2
j_call: TRBJ2-2
d_call: -
cdr3_aa: ASRTAPDTGELF

clone_size: -
v_call: TRBV7-9
j_call: TRBJ2-3
d_call: TRBD2
cdr3_aa: ASSFGTSDADTQY

clone_size: many
v_call: TRBV4-1
j_call: TRBJ2-1
d_call: -
cdr3_aa: ASTPDSYNEQF

clone_size: -
v_call: TRBV5-5
j_call: TRBJ1-6
d_call: TRBD1
cdr3_aa: ASSLGTGYNSPLH

clone_size: -
v_call: TRBV19
j_call: TRBJ2-2
d_call: TRBD2
cdr3_aa: ASSRVSGGPNTGELF

clone_size: -
v_call: TRBV4-1
j_call: TRBJ1-4
d_call: -
cdr3_aa: ASSQGGATNEKLF

clone_size: -
v_call: TRBV2
j_call: TRBJ2-1
d_call: -
cdr3_aa: ASSQTTWYNEQF

clone_size: -
v_call: TRBV13
j_call: TRBJ2-7
d_call: -
cdr3_aa: ASSLGRAYEQY

clone_size: -
v_call: TRBV5-1
j_call: TRBJ2-5
d_call: TRBD2
cdr3_aa: ASSLAAAGEHTTIQETQY

clone_size: -
v_call: TRBV10-1
j_call: TRBJ1-5
d_call: -
cdr3_aa: ASSEKARENSNQPQH

clone_size: -
v_call: TRBV5-5
j_call: TRBJ1-2
d_call: TRBD1
cdr3_aa: ASSPPQGVGYT

clone_size: -
v_call: TRBV27
j_call: TRBJ2-1
d_call: TRBD1
cdr3_aa: ASSLSRGRDEQF

clone_size: -
v_call: TRBV27
j_call: TRBJ1-5
d_call: TRBD1
cdr3_aa: ASSPDRGRVQPQH

clone_size: -
v_call: TRBV6-1
j_call: TRBJ2-3
d_call: TRBD1
cdr3_aa: ASSDQGAPGTDTQY

clone_size: -
v_call: TRBV5-1
j_call: TRBJ1-5
d_call: -
cdr3_aa: ASSDGGAQH

clone_size: -
v_call: TRBV18
j_call: TRBJ1-3
d_call: -
cdr3_aa: ASSSTGVLGNTIY